The 30 T cell receptor beta chains below were found in one sample sequenced in a study of blood T cell repertoires in COVID-19. This table comes from immunoSEQ multiplex PCR, and its TCRdb copy is limited to in-frame clones, with some not included. The sample yields roughly 100,000 clones, roughly 79% seen once. Sequencing was carried out using peripheral blood. These receptors all come from a woman aged 65 to 85 with acute or convalescent COVID-19.

A single count supports this clone. The chain employs TRBV4-1 and TRBJ2-1, with D unclear. Between the trimmed V and J ends, which lost 3 bases and 7 bases, there was a span of 13 bases. The CDR3 length is 14 residues. In germline, CDR1 is MGHRA, CDR2 YSYEKL. CDR3 in DNA: TGCGCCAGCAGCCATACGGAGCAGAATAATGAGCAGTTCTTC. The encoded protein is CASSHTEQNNEQFF.

This chain joins TRBV7-6 and TRBJ1-1; 8 bases are shared with TRBD1. Germline values: CDR1 SGHVS, CDR2 FNYEAQ. Trimming removed 3 bases from V and 4 bases from J; junction bases left unmatched: 4. The CDR3 loop spans 14 amino acids. In DNA, the CDR3 is TGTGCCAGCAGCTTGTCAGGGGGCGTCACTGAAGCTTTCTTT. The encoded protein is CASSLSGGVTEAFF. Drawing the rest from reference TRBV7-6 and TRBJ1-1, the complete variable domain is GAGVSQSPRYKVTKRGQDVALRCDPISGHVSLYWYRQALGQGPEFLTYFNYEAQQDKSGLPNDRFSAERPEGSISTLTIQRTEQRDSAMYRCASSLSGGVTEAFFGQGTRLTVV.

V gene TRBV19 combines with J gene TRBJ1-6; 8 bases line up with TRBD1. CDR3 length equals 15 residues. Germline V gene data show CDR1 as LNHDA and CDR2 as SQIVND (reference sequence). The V and J ends lost 5 bases and 7 bases, in that order; junction bases with no gene match: 7. The CDR3 nucleotides read TGTGCCAGTAGTGGGCCGGGACAGGCAAATTCACCCCTCCACTTT. Translated: CASSGPGQANSPLHF.

V gene TRBV29-1 combines with J gene TRBJ1-1; TRBD1 matches at 7 bases. The length of the CDR3 is 16 residues. Germline V CDR1 and CDR2: SQVTM, ANQGSEA. V lost 2 bases to trimming and J lost 3 bases; unmatched junction nucleotides: 12. The CDR3: CSVELGTGALDTEAFF. In DNA form, the CDR3 reads TGCAGCGTTGAACTGGGCACAGGGGCATTGGACACTGAAGCTTTCTTT.

The rearrangement uses TRBV29-1 and TRBJ1-3; 9 nucleotides line up with TRBD1. The CDR3 has 13 amino acids. The V segment lost 6 bases and the J segment 4 bases; nucleotides outside the gene matches: 4. From germline, CDR1 is SQVTM and CDR2 ANQGSEA. CDR3 in amino acids: CSVQGATGNTIYF. In DNA, the CDR3 is TGCAGCGTACAGGGGGCGACGGGAAACACCATATATTTT.

This sequence joins TRBV7-2 and TRBJ1-1; a weak D match, TRBD1 (5 bases). The length of the CDR3 is 14 residues. The V gene's germline CDR1 is SGHTA and CDR2 FQGNSA. V was shortened by 6 bases and J by 1 base, with 12 bases between the two germline ends. The CDR3 spells CASSLSTANTEAFF. In DNA, the CDR3 is TGTGCCAGCAGTCTTTCGACAGCGAACACTGAAGCTTTCTTT.

V gene TRBV5-1 combines with J gene TRBJ2-5; TRBD1 matches 8 bases. The germline gives CDR1 SGHRS, CDR2 YFSETQ. The CDR3 runs 15 residues. The V segment lost 1 base and the J segment 1 base; nucleotides outside the gene matches: 3. The CDR3, as DNA: TGCGCCAGCAGCTTGAGAGGGACAGGCCAAGAGACCCAGTACTTC. Amino acids: CASSLRGTGQETQYF.

The chain carries TRBV7-2 and TRBJ2-7; D remains ambiguous. The ends were cut back, 3 bases at V and 3 bases at J, with 6 bases in the middle. CDR1 is SGHTA and CDR2 is FQGNSA in the germline V gene. The length of the CDR3 is 12 residues. CDR3 DNA sequence: TGTGCCAGCAGCTTCTCCGGCTACGAGCAGTACTTC. Its translation: CASSFSGYEQYF.

The J gene is TRBJ1-1, the V gene TRBV7-9; the D gene is possibly TRBD1 (5 bases). The V end lost 5 bases, the J end lost 8 bases, and 21 bases lay between the germline ends. CDR3 length equals 15 residues. The germline V gene encodes CDR1 SEHNR and CDR2 FQNEAQ (reference sequence). CDR3 sequence (DNA): TGTGCCAGCAGCCCACCGGGGACTCCGGCCCCCGAAGCTTTCTTT. Its protein product is CASSPPGTPAPEAFF.

In its sample, this clone was seen once. V and J are TRBV11-3 and TRBJ1-1; D call uncertain. Between the trimmed V and J ends, which lost 9 bases and 2 bases, there was a span of 13 bases. Germline loops: CDR1 SGHNT, CDR2 YENEEA. This CDR3 has 13 amino acids. The CDR3 DNA follows: TGTGCCAGTAAACTCACGGGAAACACTGAAGCTTTCTTT. It codes for CASKLTGNTEAFF.

The rearrangement joins TRBV11-2 to TRBJ1-3; D may be TRBD1 (5 bases). The CDR3 consists of 16 residues. CDR1 is SGHAT and CDR2 is FQNNGV in the germline V gene. Trimming took 1 base from V and 2 from J, leaving 12 bases between them. The CDR3 region has the DNA TGTGCCAGCAGCTTAGCCGGACACGGCACTGGAAACACCATATATTTT. Protein: CASSLAGHGTGNTIYF.

The rearrangement links TRBV7-2 to TRBJ1-2; TRBD1 matches 7 bases. Looked up from germline, CDR1 is SGHTA and CDR2 is FQGNSA. The ends lost 5 bases at V and 7 bases at J; junction bases unmatched: 7. CDR3 length: 13 residues. The CDR3 region is CASSLTGDSGYTF. CDR3 nucleotides: TGTGCCAGCAGCCTCACAGGGGATTCTGGCTACACCTTC.

A remark on this clone: The junction shows a germline mismatch at one end, possibly a read error. The CDR3 DNA reads TGCAGCGTCATAGGGGCGTACCCCCACTTC. Amino acid sequence: CSVIGAYPHF. The chain recombines TRBV29-1 with TRBJ1-2; D possibly corresponds to TRBD1 (5 bases). The CDR3 spans 10 residues. Germline-derived CDR1 and CDR2 are SQVTM and ANQGSEA.

This chain connects TRBV28 to TRBJ2-7, with D possibly matching TRBD1 (6 bases). CDR1 is MDHEN and CDR2 is SYDVKM in the germline V gene. This CDR3 comprises 15 residues. V lost 3 bases and J lost 5, with 17 bases in between. CDR3 region: CASSFSATQGNEQYF. CDR3 nucleotides: TGTGCCAGCAGTTTTTCTGCGACCCAGGGGAACGAGCAGTACTTC.

The V and J genes are TRBV5-4 and TRBJ2-1, with D maybe TRBD2 (6 bases). CDR1 is SGHNT and CDR2 is YYREEE in the germline V gene (reference sequence). Trimming took off 0 bases at V and 3 bases at J, with 7 bases between the two ends. The CDR3 has 14 residues. CDR3 DNA: TGTGCCAGCAGCTTGGGACTAGACTACAATGAGCAGTTCTTC. It translates to CASSLGLDYNEQFF.

This chain links TRBV5-1 with TRBJ1-3, with 12 bases identical to TRBD1. Germline V gives CDR1 SGHRS, CDR2 YFSETQ. Losses at the gene ends were 4 bases for V and 4 bases for J; bases not matched to a gene: 3. CDR3 length: 15 amino acids. CDR3 sequence reads: CASSAGTGGGNTIYF. CDR3 bases: TGCGCCAGCAGCGCTGGGACAGGGGGCGGAAACACCATATATTTT.

The chain uses TRBV7-9 and TRBJ2-5, with D unclear. The CDR3 contains 15 residues. Trimming left V 5 bases short and J 1 base short, with 14 bases between. CDR1 and CDR2 from the germline V gene are SEHNR and FQNEAQ (reference sequence). CDR3 DNA: TGTGCCAGCAGCCCCGGAGTAGGCGGCCAAGAGACCCAGTACTTC. As protein: CASSPGVGGQETQYF.

This clone was detected only a few times. At one end the junction does not follow the germline gene, possibly because of a read error. The V call is TRBV12-3 or TRBV12-4, the J call TRBJ2-1, with no clear D. This CDR3 is built from 11 residues. The CDR3 loop is CASRQYTEQFF. The CDR3 DNA follows: TGTGCCAGCAGACAATACACTGAGCAGTTCTTC.

The chain combines TRBV11-2 with TRBJ2-6, with a possible D match to TRBD1 (5 bases). Germline CDR1 SGHAT, CDR2 FQNNGV. V was clipped by 5 bases and J by 1 base, with 12 bases between them. CDR3 length: 16 residues. Here the CDR3 DNA reads TGTGCCAGCAGCCCCCAGACAGCTTCTGGGGCCAACGTCCTGACTTTC. Encoded protein: CASSPQTASGANVLTF.

This clone was recorded only once. V usage is TRBV2 and J usage is TRBJ2-2; a weak D match, TRBD1 (5 bases). The CDR3 has 15 residues. Germline V gives CDR1 SNHLY, CDR2 FYNNEI. V was shortened by 11 bases and J by 1 base, with 17 bases between the two germline ends. This CDR3 reads CASRWGAENTGELFF. As DNA, the CDR3 is TGTGCCTCGAGGTGGGGCGCGGAGAACACCGGGGAGCTGTTTTTT.

The rearrangement uses TRBV30 and TRBJ1-3; TRBD1 agrees at 7 bases. The germline gives CDR1 GTSNPN, CDR2 SVGIG (reference sequence). Unmatched junction bases numbered 9, after V lost 4 bases and J lost 0 bases. The CDR3 runs 16 residues. The CDR3 DNA is TGTGCCTGGACTTCTTCCGGGACAGCCTCTGGAAACACCATATATTTT. Translating it yields CAWTSSGTASGNTIYF.

The chain uses TRBV28 and TRBJ1-5, with D perhaps TRBD1 (5 bases). Germline lookup yields CDR1 MDHEN and CDR2 SYDVKM. Trimming stripped 3 bases from V and 3 bases from J, with 12 bases between. This CDR3 is 15 amino acids long. The CDR3 DNA is TGTGCCAGCAGTTTTTGGGGGGTTAACAATCAGCCCCAGCATTTT. It is translated as CASSFWGVNNQPQHF.

The chain uses TRBV5-1 and TRBJ1-2; D is possibly TRBD1 (5 bases). V was trimmed by 0 bases and J by 1 base, leaving 10 bases between them. CDR1 and CDR2 (germline): SGHRS, YFSETQ. The CDR3 spans 15 residues. For the CDR3, the DNA is TGCGCCAGCAGCTTGGCCGGCGGGGGTAACTATGGCTACACCTTC. Residues: CASSLAGGGNYGYTF.

The rearrangement links TRBV4-2 to TRBJ2-3; TRBD1 is a possible D gene (6 bases). Germline lookup yields CDR1 LGHNA and CDR2 YNFKEQ. The CDR3 runs 15 residues. Trimming took 1 base from V and 5 from J, leaving 13 bases between them. As DNA, the CDR3 is TGTGCCAGCAGCCAAGTTGGGGCAGGGGAAGATACGCAGTATTTT. Translation gives CASSQVGAGEDTQYF.

A single count supports this clone. The rearrangement links TRBV19 to TRBJ1-1, with 9 bases matching TRBD1. Germline-derived CDR1 and CDR2 are LNHDA and SQIVND (reference sequence). J was trimmed by 1 base and V by 5 bases; bases with no gene match: 5. The CDR3 runs to 15 residues. The CDR3, as DNA: TGTGCCAGTAGTGAAGGGGACAGGGCGAACACTGAAGCTTTCTTT. Translated: CASSEGDRANTEAFF.

The rearrangement uses TRBV9 and TRBJ1-4; D is perhaps TRBD1 (6 bases). This CDR3 contains 15 residues. V was trimmed by 3 bases and J by 7 bases, leaving 16 bases between them. Germline assignment: CDR1 SGDLS and CDR2 YYNGEE. CDR3 nucleotide sequence: TGTGCCAGCAGCGCTTTACAGGGACAAACTGAAAAACTGTTTTTT. Translated, it gives CASSALQGQTEKLFF.

The rearrangement uses TRBV5-6 and TRBJ2-5; 7 bases are a match to TRBD2. The CDR3 spans 17 residues. Germline lookup yields CDR1 SGHDT and CDR2 YYEEEE. Trimming at V came to 1 base and at J to 9 bases, leaving 18 bases not matched to a gene. CDR3 in amino acids: CASSLFGRTGGGGAQYF. DNA for the CDR3: TGTGCCAGCAGCTTGTTTGGAAGAACGGGGGGAGGTGGGGCCCAGTACTTC.

The chain couples TRBV3-1 (or the pseudogene TRBV3-2) to TRBJ1-1; D not certain. CDR3 length: 13 amino acids. V was clipped by 3 bases and J by 2 bases, with 7 bases between them. Germline CDR1 LGHDT, CDR2 YNNKEL (reference sequence). CDR3 residues: CASSHRGNTEAFF. The CDR3 coding sequence is TGTGCCAGCAGCCATCGGGGAAACACTGAAGCTTTCTTT.

The chain has TRBV6-1 and TRBJ1-5, with 8 bases matching TRBD1. Trimming at V came to 1 base and at J to 0 bases, leaving 11 bases not matched to a gene. Per the germline V gene, CDR1 is MNHNS and CDR2 is SASEGT. The CDR3 length is 19 residues. CDR3 DNA: TGTGCCAGCAGTGAAGTCCGGACAGGGAGGCGCGGTAGCAATCAGCCCCAGCATTTT. Its protein product is CASSEVRTGRRGSNQPQHF.

This clone was seen more than once but under ten times. The chain carries TRBV7-2 and TRBJ1-3, with unresolved D. The CDR3 is 15 amino acids. The ends were cut back, 3 bases at V and 1 base at J, with 10 bases in the middle. From germline, CDR1 is SGHTA and CDR2 FQGNSA. CDR3 region: CASSLTYRSGNTIYF. The CDR3 nucleotides read TGTGCCAGCAGCTTGACTTACCGGTCTGGAAACACCATATATTTT.